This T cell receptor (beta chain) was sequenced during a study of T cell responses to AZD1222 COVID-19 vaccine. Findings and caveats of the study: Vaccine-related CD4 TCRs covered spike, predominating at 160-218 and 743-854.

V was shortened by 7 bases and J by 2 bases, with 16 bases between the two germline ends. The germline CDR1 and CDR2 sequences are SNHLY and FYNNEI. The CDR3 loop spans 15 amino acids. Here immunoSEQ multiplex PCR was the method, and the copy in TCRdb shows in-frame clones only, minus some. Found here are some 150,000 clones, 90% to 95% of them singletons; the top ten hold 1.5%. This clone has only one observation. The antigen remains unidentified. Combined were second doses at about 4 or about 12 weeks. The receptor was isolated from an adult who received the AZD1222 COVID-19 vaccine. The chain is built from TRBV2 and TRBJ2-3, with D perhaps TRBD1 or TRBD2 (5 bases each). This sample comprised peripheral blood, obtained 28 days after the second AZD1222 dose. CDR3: CASNDGAGTTDTQYF. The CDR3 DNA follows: TGTGCCAGCAACGACGGGGCGGGCACCACAGATACGCAGTATTTT. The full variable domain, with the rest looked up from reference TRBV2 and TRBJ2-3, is EPEVTQTPSHQVTQMGQEVILRCVPISNHLYFYWYRQILGQKVEFLVSFYNNEISEKSEIFDDQFSVERPDGSNFTLKIRSTKLEDSAMYFCASNDGAGTTDTQYFGPGTRLTVL.